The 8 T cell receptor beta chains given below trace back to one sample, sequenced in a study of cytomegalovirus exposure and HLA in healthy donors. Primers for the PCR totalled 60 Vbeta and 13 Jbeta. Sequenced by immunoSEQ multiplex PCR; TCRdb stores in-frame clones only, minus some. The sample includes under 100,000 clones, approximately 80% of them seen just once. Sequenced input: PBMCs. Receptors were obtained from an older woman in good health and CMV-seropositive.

CDR3 sequence: CASKSEGLSSYNEQFF. The CDR3 bases are TGTGCCAGTAAGAGTGAGGGACTGAGCTCCTACAATGAGCAGTTCTTC. V is TRBV19 and J is TRBJ2-1; D possibly corresponds to TRBD2 (6 bases). CDR1 is LNHDA and CDR2 is SQIVND in the germline V gene (reference sequence). V lost 7 bases, J lost 0 bases, and 16 bases lay in between. This CDR3 is built from 16 residues.

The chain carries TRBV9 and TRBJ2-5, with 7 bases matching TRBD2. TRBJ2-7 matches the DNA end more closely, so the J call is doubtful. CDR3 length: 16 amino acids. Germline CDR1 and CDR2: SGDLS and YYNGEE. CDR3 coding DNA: TGTGCCAGCAGCGTAGTGGGTAGCGGGCAAATCTACGAGCAGTACTTC. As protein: CASSVVGSGQIYEQYF.

The CDR3 coding sequence is TGTGCCAGCAGCTACAACCCGGGACTAGCGGATTCCAATGAGCAGTTCTTC. Amino acid sequence: CASSYNPGLADSNEQFF. The genes are TRBV7-8 and TRBJ2-1; 11 nucleotides match TRBD2. CDR3 length equals 17 residues. V lost 4 bases, J lost 6 bases, and 11 bases stayed unmatched. CDR1 and CDR2 from the germline V gene are SGHVS and FQNEAQ.

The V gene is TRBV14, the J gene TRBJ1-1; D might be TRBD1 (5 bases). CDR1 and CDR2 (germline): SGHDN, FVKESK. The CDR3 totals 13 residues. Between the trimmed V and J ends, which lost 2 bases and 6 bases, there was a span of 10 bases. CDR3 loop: CASSQRGSAEAFF. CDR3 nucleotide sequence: TGTGCCAGCAGCCAAAGGGGAAGCGCTGAAGCTTTCTTT.

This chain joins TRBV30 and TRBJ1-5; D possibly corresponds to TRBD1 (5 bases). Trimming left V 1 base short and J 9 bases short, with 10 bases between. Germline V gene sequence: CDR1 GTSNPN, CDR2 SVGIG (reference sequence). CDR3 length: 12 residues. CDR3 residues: CAWSAGFGPQHF. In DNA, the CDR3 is TGTGCCTGGAGTGCAGGGTTTGGGCCCCAGCATTTT.

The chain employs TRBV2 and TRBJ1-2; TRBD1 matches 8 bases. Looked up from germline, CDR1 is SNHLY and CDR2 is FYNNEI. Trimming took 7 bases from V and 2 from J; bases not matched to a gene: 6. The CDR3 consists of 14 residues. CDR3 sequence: CASTGQGINYGYTF. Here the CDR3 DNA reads TGTGCCAGCACCGGACAGGGTATAAACTATGGCTACACCTTC.

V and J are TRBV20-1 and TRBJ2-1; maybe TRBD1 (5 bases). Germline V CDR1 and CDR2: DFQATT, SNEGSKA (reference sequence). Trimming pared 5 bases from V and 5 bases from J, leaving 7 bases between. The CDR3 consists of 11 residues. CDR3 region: CSADRNNEQFF. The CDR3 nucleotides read TGCAGTGCTGACAGAAACAATGAGCAGTTCTTC.

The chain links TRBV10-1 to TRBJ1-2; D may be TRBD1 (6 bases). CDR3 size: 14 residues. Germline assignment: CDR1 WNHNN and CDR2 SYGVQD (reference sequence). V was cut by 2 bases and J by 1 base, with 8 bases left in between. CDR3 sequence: CASSEHRDNYGYTF. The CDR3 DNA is TGCGCCAGCAGTGAGCACAGGGATAACTATGGCTACACCTTC.